This T cell receptor (beta chain) appears in the sequencing data of a study of T cell responses to AZD1222 COVID-19 vaccine. Study observations and caveats: Mostly white British, mostly female donors; authors suggested clonal diversity may be underestimated. At baseline, just a handful of AZD1222 recipients tested seropositive. As reported, nearly half of all spike-specific TCRs target variant regions that are unmutated.

Some clones are missing from TCRdb's copy, which holds only in-frame ones; the method was immunoSEQ multiplex PCR. The table lists about 120,000 clones, roughly 90% of them singletons. Trimming left V 6 bases short and J 3 bases short, with 4 bases between. Germline-derived CDR1 and CDR2 are SGHRS and YFSETQ. The CDR3 loop spans 11 amino acids. About this clone: What it recognizes is unknown.

This specimen consisted of peripheral blood, obtained on day 0 of AZD1222 vaccination. The sequence came from an adult in good health. V gene TRBV5-1 combines with J gene TRBJ2-1; D gene ambiguous. This CDR3 is CASNLYNEQFF. CDR3 coding DNA: TGCGCCAGCAACCTCTACAATGAGCAGTTCTTC.